These 14 T cell receptor beta chains share one sample of origin, sequenced in a study of CD8+ T cells in alopecia areata. The treatment was: oral pan-JAK inhibitor, 5-10 mg twice daily. RNA was extracted and reverse transcribed into cDNA as the sequencing template. This table comes from immunoSEQ multiplex PCR, and its TCRdb copy is limited to in-frame clones, with some not included. The sample has 250,000 to 300,000 clones; nearly 60% are singletons. The material sequenced was CD4+ T cells sorted from blood, taken at week 24, from a patient treated with tofacitinib. The receptors shown here come from a human donor with alopecia areata.

This clone was counted a single time. J is TRBJ2-7 and V is TRBV2; 10 positions match TRBD1. The CDR3 runs to 12 residues. The ends lost 11 bases at V and 5 bases at J; junction bases unmatched: 6. The germline V gene has CDR1 SNHLY and CDR2 FYNNEI. CDR3 protein: CAGRDRGHEQYF. The DNA of the CDR3 is TGTGCCGGCCGGGACAGGGGCCACGAGCAGTACTTC.

This clone was seen a few times. This chain links TRBV4-1 with TRBJ2-3, with a possible D match to TRBD2 (7 bases). V lost 0 bases, J lost 1 base, and 11 bases lay in between. Germline V lookup: CDR1 MGHRA, CDR2 YSYEKL. This CDR3 region has 16 residues. The CDR3 sequence: CASSQDGGGGTDTQYF. The DNA for the CDR3 is TGCGCCAGCAGCCAAGATGGAGGGGGGGGCACAGATACGCAGTATTTT.

This clone was found a few times. The chain combines TRBV2 with TRBJ1-5; 8 bases are shared with TRBD1. V trimming: 4 bases; J trimming: 6 bases; junction bases outside the gene matches: 5. Per the germline V gene, CDR1 is SNHLY and CDR2 is FYNNEI. CDR3 length: 14 amino acids. The CDR3 DNA sequence: TGTGCCAGCAGTGTGGACAGGGAGAGTCAGCCCCAGCATTTT. It is translated as CASSVDRESQPQHF.

The rearrangement uses TRBV7-3 and TRBJ2-6; 9 nucleotides align to TRBD1. With 5 bases clipped from V and 1 base from J, the junction kept 6 bases outside the gene matches. Germline V gives CDR1 SGHTA, CDR2 FQGTGA. This CDR3 region has 17 residues. The CDR3 sequence is CASSPGQGKSGANVLTF. Written as DNA, the CDR3 is TGTGCCAGCAGCCCGGGACAGGGCAAATCTGGGGCCAACGTCCTGACTTTC.

The chain has TRBV5-1 and TRBJ2-2; no definite D call. This CDR3 is 17 amino acids long. Germline V lookup: CDR1 SGHRS, CDR2 YFSETQ. The V end lost 2 bases, the J end lost 0 bases, and 14 bases lay between the germline ends. CDR3 nucleotides: TGCGCCAGCAGCTTAGGGATCGAAGTCGCGAACACCGGGGAGCTGTTTTTT. Protein: CASSLGIEVANTGELFF. Variable domain in full (rest from reference TRBV5-1 and TRBJ2-2): KAGVTQTPRYLIKTRGQQVTLSCSPISGHRSVSWYQQTPGQGLQFLFEYFSETQRNKGNFPGRFSGRQFSNSRSEMNVSTLELGDSALYLCASSLGIEVANTGELFFGEGSRLTVL.

The CDR3 DNA reads as TGTGCCAGCAGCCCTAGACGGGGGGTCGATGAAGCTTTCTTT. As protein: CASSPRRGVDEAFF. The V call is TRBV7-2, the J call TRBJ1-1, with D possibly being TRBD1 (5 bases). Germline CDR1 and CDR2: SGHTA and FQGNSA. This CDR3 comprises 14 residues. V lost 5 bases and J lost 7, with 17 bases in between.

The chain couples TRBV7-9 to TRBJ2-1, with TRBD2 as a possible D gene (6 bases). The length of the CDR3 is 13 residues. Germline-derived CDR1 and CDR2 are SEHNR and FQNEAQ (reference sequence). Trimming removed 5 bases from V and 10 bases from J, with 15 bases in between. The CDR3 sequence is CASSEGGAGEQFF. The CDR3 DNA is TGTGCCAGCAGCGAAGGTGGCGCGGGAGAGCAGTTCTTC.

This clone was seen just once. This sequence joins TRBV10-3 and TRBJ2-7; the match to TRBD1 covers 7 bases. V trimming: 8 bases; J trimming: 2 bases; junction bases outside the gene matches: 6. There are 13 residues in the CDR3. CDR1 is ENHRY, CDR2 SYGVKD, per germline. The CDR3 region has the DNA TGTGCCATCGGGACAGTGACCACCTACGAGCAGTACTTC. Protein sequence: CAIGTVTTYEQYF.

The gene calls are TRBV30 and TRBJ1-1; D gene ambiguous. This CDR3 contains 10 residues. Germline CDR1 reads GTSNPN; CDR2 reads SVGIG (reference sequence). V lost 2 bases and J 8 bases, leaving 6 bases between the germline ends. CDR3 residues: CAWSRREAFF. The CDR3 DNA sequence: TGTGCCTGGAGTCGGCGGGAAGCTTTCTTT.

This chain links TRBV30 with TRBJ1-3; D not certain. The germline V gene encodes CDR1 GTSNPN and CDR2 SVGIG (reference sequence). The CDR3 consists of 15 residues. The germline V and J ends were trimmed by 1 base and 0 bases, with 10 bases remaining between them. The CDR3 DNA follows: TGTGCCTGGAGTGACGGACTCAACTCTGGAAACACCATATATTTT. It encodes CAWSDGLNSGNTIYF.

The chain joins TRBV5-1 to TRBJ2-2; TRBD1 matches 7 bases. V shed 1 base and J 1 base; nucleotides not matched to a gene: 1. There are 15 residues in the CDR3. Germline lookup yields CDR1 SGHRS and CDR2 YFSETQ. This CDR3 reads CASSLRQGNTGELFF. The CDR3 DNA reads as TGCGCCAGCAGCTTGAGACAGGGGAACACCGGGGAGCTGTTTTTT.

The V and J genes are TRBV2 and TRBJ2-7; tentative D call: TRBD1 (6 bases). Trimming shortened V by 7 bases and J by 7 bases, and 17 bases separated the two germline ends. The CDR3 spans 13 residues. CDR1 is SNHLY and CDR2 is FYNNEI in the germline V gene. CDR3 sequence (DNA): TGTGCCAGCACCGGGGACACCGTGGGGGAGCAGTACTTC. Translated, it gives CASTGDTVGEQYF.

This clone was counted ten times or more. This CDR3 reads CSVEDIVGTGDEKLFF. DNA of the CDR3: TGCAGCGTTGAAGATATTGTCGGGACAGGGGATGAAAAACTGTTTTTT. V gene TRBV29-1 combines with J gene TRBJ1-4; 10 positions match TRBD1. From germline, CDR1 is SQVTM and CDR2 ANQGSEA. V gave up 0 bases and J gave up 6 bases; unmatched junction bases: 7. The length of the CDR3 is 16 residues.

This clone was recorded once. The CDR3 region is CASIRPSGANVLTF. The CDR3 bases are TGTGCCAGCATTAGGCCCTCTGGGGCCAACGTCCTGACTTTC. This sequence joins TRBV2 and TRBJ2-6; D unresolved. CDR1 and CDR2 (germline): SNHLY, FYNNEI. This CDR3 is 14 amino acids long. Between the trimmed V and J ends, which lost 7 bases and 0 bases, there was a span of 7 bases. Looking up the rest from reference TRBV2 and TRBJ2-6 gives the full variable domain: EPEVTQTPSHQVTQMGQEVILRCVPISNHLYFYWYRQILGQKVEFLVSFYNNEISEKSEIFDDQFSVERPDGSNFTLKIRSTKLEDSAMYFCASIRPSGANVLTFGAGSRLTVL.